The 31 T cell receptor beta chains presented below share a single source sample, sequenced in a study of blood T cell repertoires in COVID-19. TCRdb's table, derived via immunoSEQ multiplex PCR, lists solely in-frame clones and lacks some. This sample has around 230,000 clones; around 80% occur once, and the top ten carry around 30%. Sequenced material: peripheral blood. The receptor source for this set is a man in his forties with acute or convalescent COVID-19.

The rearrangement uses TRBV3-1 (or the pseudogene TRBV3-2) and TRBJ1-1; TRBD1 matches at 9 bases. V lost 3 bases, J lost 9 bases, and 2 bases stayed unmatched. The CDR3 totals 12 residues. Looked up from germline, CDR1 is LGHDT and CDR2 is YNNKEL (reference sequence). CDR3 sequence: CASSQGQGKAFF. In DNA form, the CDR3 reads TGTGCCAGCAGCCAGGGACAGGGAAAAGCTTTCTTT.

This chain joins TRBV9 and TRBJ1-2, with unresolved D. The CDR3 consists of 17 residues. Trimming cost V 0 bases and J 0 bases, with 15 bases left between them. From germline, CDR1 is SGDLS and CDR2 YYNGEE. CDR3 nucleotides: TGTGCCAGCAGCGTAGGAAGTACAGAGTTAGCTAACTATGGCTACACCTTC. Amino acid sequence: CASSVGSTELANYGYTF.

The chain is built from TRBV2 and TRBJ1-2; D ambiguous. The CDR3 loop spans 11 amino acids. Trimming took 7 bases from V and 7 from J, leaving 10 bases between them. Per germline, CDR1 SNHLY and CDR2 FYNNEI. In DNA form, the CDR3 reads TGTGCCAGCACCCTGATCAGTGGCTACACCTTC. Translated, it gives CASTLISGYTF. The whole variable domain, remainder taken from reference TRBV2 and TRBJ1-2, is EPEVTQTPSHQVTQMGQEVILRCVPISNHLYFYWYRQILGQKVEFLVSFYNNEISEKSEIFDDQFSVERPDGSNFTLKIRSTKLEDSAMYFCASTLISGYTFGSGTRLTVV.

Worth noting for this clone: Other DNA sequences within the sample encode an identical CDR3. The V call is TRBV7-2, the J call TRBJ2-2; 8 bases are shared with TRBD1. The CDR3 is 14 amino acids. Germline V gene lookup returns CDR1 SGHTA and CDR2 FQGNSA. V shed 3 bases, J shed 4 bases, and the junction held 1 base outside the gene matches. The CDR3 reads CASSLDRVTGELFF. Here the CDR3 DNA reads TGTGCCAGCAGCTTGGACAGGGTCACCGGGGAGCTGTTTTTT.

J is TRBJ2-7 and V is TRBV5-1, with 7 nucleotides matching TRBD1. Germline-derived CDR1 and CDR2 are SGHRS and YFSETQ. V trimming: 4 bases; J trimming: 3 bases; junction bases outside the gene matches: 13. CDR3 length equals 16 residues. The CDR3: CASSRHDRERGYEQYF. The CDR3 DNA reads TGCGCCAGCAGCCGCCACGACAGGGAAAGGGGCTACGAGCAGTACTTC. The full variable domain, its missing parts supplied by reference TRBV5-1 and TRBJ2-7, is KAGVTQTPRYLIKTRGQQVTLSCSPISGHRSVSWYQQTPGQGLQFLFEYFSETQRNKGNFPGRFSGRQFSNSRSEMNVSTLELGDSALYLCASSRHDRERGYEQYFGPGTRLTVT.

This rearrangement joins TRBV9 to TRBJ2-2; TRBD1 matches at 7 bases. The CDR3 extends over 15 amino acids. Germline trimming cut 3 bases from V and 3 bases from J; bases unmatched to any gene: 5. The V gene's germline CDR1 is SGDLS and CDR2 YYNGEE. CDR3 sequence: CASSAGQGDTGELFF. CDR3 nucleotides: TGTGCCAGCAGCGCCGGGCAGGGGGACACCGGGGAGCTGTTTTTT.

V and J are TRBV5-4 and TRBJ1-3; a possible D gene is TRBD1 (6 bases). The CDR3 is made up of 16 amino acids. The germline V gene has CDR1 SGHNT and CDR2 YYREEE (reference sequence). The V gene lost 5 bases and the J gene lost 0 bases, with 15 bases spanning the gap. The DNA of the CDR3 is TGTGCCAGCAGTTCCTCGACAGGTTTCTCTGGAAACACCATATATTTT. It translates to CASSSSTGFSGNTIYF.

J is TRBJ2-7 and V is TRBV7-3; 8 bases match TRBD2. CDR1 is SGHTA and CDR2 is FQGTGA in the germline V gene. This CDR3 contains 14 residues. The V gene end was trimmed by 5 bases and the J gene end by 4 bases; junction bases not matched to a gene: 7. This CDR3 reads CASSPVAGPYEQYF. CDR3 DNA sequence: TGTGCCAGCAGCCCCGTAGCGGGACCTTACGAGCAGTACTTC.

The chain is built from TRBV5-1 and TRBJ2-1; TRBD2 matches at 10 bases. Germline CDR1 and CDR2: SGHRS and YFSETQ. Trimming removed 4 bases from V and 9 bases from J; junction bases left unmatched: 7. The CDR3 sequence is 14 residues long. Written as DNA, the CDR3 is TGCGCCAGCAGCGAGGGGACTAGCGCCCTTGAGCAGTTCTTC. It yields the protein CASSEGTSALEQFF.

The gene calls are TRBV11-2 and TRBJ1-2, with D possibly TRBD1 on 5 matching bases. CDR3 length: 14 amino acids. The germline V gene has CDR1 SGHAT and CDR2 FQNNGV. V was cut by 5 bases and J by 6 bases, with 16 bases left in between. CDR3 residues: CASSLTTGGNGYTF. As DNA, the CDR3 is TGTGCCAGCAGCCTCACTACGGGGGGGAATGGCTACACCTTC.

The V and J genes are TRBV19 and TRBJ1-5; TRBD1 aligns across 9 bases. Unmatched junction bases numbered 2, after V lost 5 bases and J lost 6 bases. Per germline, CDR1 LNHDA and CDR2 SQIVND (reference sequence). The CDR3 spans 13 residues. This chain's CDR3 is CASSEQGAQPQHF. As DNA, the CDR3 is TGTGCCAGTAGTGAACAGGGGGCTCAGCCCCAGCATTTT. Looking up the rest from reference TRBV19 and TRBJ1-5 gives the full variable domain: DGGITQSPKYLFRKEGQNVTLSCEQNLNHDAMYWYRQDPGQGLRLIYYSQIVNDFQKGDIAEGYSVSREKKESFPLTVTSAQKNPTAFYLCASSEQGAQPQHFGDGTRLSIL.

Only one count was recorded for this clone. The chain uses TRBV11-1 and TRBJ1-2; a possible D gene is TRBD1 (5 bases). The CDR3 extends over 14 amino acids. V was shortened by 5 bases and J by 1 base, with 11 bases between the two germline ends. The V gene's germline CDR1 is SGHAT and CDR2 FQDESV (reference sequence). CDR3 in amino acids: CASSADRFNYGYTF. Here the CDR3 DNA reads TGTGCCAGCAGCGCAGACAGATTTAACTATGGCTACACCTTC.

This clone occurred once. The chain carries TRBV19 and TRBJ1-6, with D unclear. V lost 3 bases to trimming and J lost 1 base, with 10 bases between them. The CDR3 runs 16 residues. Germline CDR1 is LNHDA and CDR2 is SQIVND (reference sequence). CDR3 DNA sequence: TGTGCCAGTAGTATCTATGGGAGGTCCTATAATTCACCCCTCCACTTT. It is translated as CASSIYGRSYNSPLHF. The full variable domain, with the rest looked up from reference TRBV19 and TRBJ1-6, is DGGITQSPKYLFRKEGQNVTLSCEQNLNHDAMYWYRQDPGQGLRLIYYSQIVNDFQKGDIAEGYSVSREKKESFPLTVTSAQKNPTAFYLCASSIYGRSYNSPLHFGNGTRLTVT.

The count of this clone is one. The rearrangement joins TRBV19 to TRBJ2-2; 14 nucleotides agree with TRBD2. The CDR3 loop spans 18 amino acids. V lost 6 bases and J lost 4; bases outside the gene matches: 10. Looked up from germline, CDR1 is LNHDA and CDR2 is SQIVND (reference sequence). The CDR3 loop is CASRISGTSGSRTGELFF. The CDR3 region has the DNA TGTGCCAGTAGGATATCAGGGACTAGCGGGAGTCGCACCGGGGAGCTGTTTTTT. The full variable domain, its missing parts supplied by reference TRBV19 and TRBJ2-2, is DGGITQSPKYLFRKEGQNVTLSCEQNLNHDAMYWYRQDPGQGLRLIYYSQIVNDFQKGDIAEGYSVSREKKESFPLTVTSAQKNPTAFYLCASRISGTSGSRTGELFFGEGSRLTVL.

CDR3 sequence reads: CASRRGTGVYNEQFF. In nucleotides, the CDR3 is TGTGCCAGCAGGCGTGGGACAGGGGTCTACAATGAGCAGTTCTTC. The chain uses TRBV7-2 and TRBJ2-1; 10 bases agree with TRBD1. Trimming removed 6 bases from V and 3 bases from J; junction bases left unmatched: 5. This CDR3 comprises 15 residues. Germline CDR1 SGHTA, CDR2 FQGNSA.

This chain joins TRBV5-8 and TRBJ1-2, with D possibly TRBD1 on 5 matching bases. V was shortened by 1 base and J by 8 bases, with 18 bases between the two germline ends. The CDR3 has 15 amino acids. The germline V gene encodes CDR1 SGHTS and CDR2 YDEGEE. CDR3 region: CASSLLGGTGKGYTF. The CDR3 DNA sequence: TGTGCCAGCAGCTTGCTGGGGGGTACGGGGAAAGGCTACACCTTC.

This clone was counted a single time. This CDR3 reads CASSLMGTGGHEQYF. The CDR3 region has the DNA TGTGCCAGCAGTTTAATGGGGACAGGGGGTCACGAGCAGTACTTC. V usage is TRBV27 and J usage is TRBJ2-7, with 11 bases matching TRBD1. V shed 2 bases and J 5 bases; nucleotides not matched to a gene: 5. The CDR3 is 15 residues long. Germline assignment: CDR1 MNHEY and CDR2 SMNVEV (reference sequence).

The DNA for the CDR3 is TGTGCCAGCAGCCCCCTAGCGGCCTCCTACGAGCAGTACTTC. It encodes CASSPLAASYEQYF. The chain uses TRBV7-9 and TRBJ2-7, with 7 bases lining up with TRBD2. V dropped 5 bases and J dropped 0; count of bases not matched to a gene: 4. CDR3 size: 14 residues. Looked up from germline, CDR1 is SEHNR and CDR2 is FQNEAQ (reference sequence).

This clone was observed a single time. The chain combines TRBV27 with TRBJ2-7; D might be TRBD1 (5 bases). V was cut by 5 bases and J by 2 bases, with 16 bases left in between. The germline V gene encodes CDR1 MNHEY and CDR2 SMNVEV (reference sequence). The CDR3 extends over 15 amino acids. CDR3 nucleotides: TGTGCCAGCAGTGAGACAGCCGGGTCTCCCTACGAGCAGTACTTC. Its translation: CASSETAGSPYEQYF.

The rearrangement joins TRBV5-4 to TRBJ2-1, with 13 bases that match TRBD2. The V gene's germline CDR1 is SGHNT and CDR2 YYREEE (reference sequence). CDR3 size: 16 residues. With 4 bases clipped from V and 4 bases from J, the junction kept 5 bases outside the gene matches. For the CDR3, the DNA is TGTGCCAGCAGCCGAAAACTAGCGGGAGGGTACAATGAGCAGTTCTTC. Protein product: CASSRKLAGGYNEQFF.

This chain connects TRBV7-8 to TRBJ2-1; possibly TRBD2 for D (6 bases). V lost 5 bases and J 9 bases, leaving 11 bases between the germline ends. The CDR3 contains 12 residues. The germline V gene encodes CDR1 SGHVS and CDR2 FQNEAQ. CDR3 region: CASSPGGVEQFF. In DNA form, the CDR3 reads TGTGCCAGCAGCCCCGGAGGGGTTGAGCAGTTCTTC. The full variable domain, its missing parts supplied by reference TRBV7-8 and TRBJ2-1, is GAGVSQSPRYKVAKRGQDVALRCDPISGHVSLFWYQQALGQGPEFLTYFQNEAQLDKSGLPSDRFFAERPEGSVSTLKIQRTQQEDSAVYLCASSPGGVEQFFGPGTRLTVL.

The chain uses TRBV5-6 and TRBJ1-2; 8 nucleotides match TRBD1. Losses at the gene ends were 4 bases for V and 2 bases for J; bases not matched to a gene: 7. This CDR3 has 15 amino acids. The germline V gene encodes CDR1 SGHDT and CDR2 YYEEEE. CDR3 sequence: CASSESGGRNYGYTF. The CDR3 coding sequence is TGTGCCAGCAGCGAATCAGGGGGCCGGAACTATGGCTACACCTTC. The full variable domain, completed using reference TRBV5-6 and TRBJ1-2, is DAGVTQSPTHLIKTRGQQVTLRCSPKSGHDTVSWYQQALGQGPQFIFQYYEEEERQRGNFPDRFSGHQFPNYSSELNVNALLLGDSALYLCASSESGGRNYGYTFGSGTRLTVV.

V and J are TRBV5-4 and TRBJ1-1; D is uncertain. V was pared by 0 bases and J by 3 bases, with 12 bases between. Germline V gives CDR1 SGHNT, CDR2 YYREEE (reference sequence). The CDR3 is 15 residues long. CDR3 coding DNA: TGTGCCAGCAGCTTGGTGGAGGTAGCCTACACTGAAGCTTTCTTT. It translates to CASSLVEVAYTEAFF.

This clone was observed a few times. The chain is built from TRBV3-1 (or the pseudogene TRBV3-2) and TRBJ2-1; 7 bases line up with TRBD1. CDR3 length: 17 amino acids. After removal of 7 bases from V and 2 bases from J, the junction contained 14 bases not matched to a gene. From germline, CDR1 is LGHDT and CDR2 YNNKEL (reference sequence). CDR3 protein: CASTSTLGDSAYNEQFF. The CDR3 DNA sequence: TGTGCCAGCACCTCAACGTTAGGGGACAGCGCCTACAATGAGCAGTTCTTC.

The rearrangement links TRBV29-1 to TRBJ1-2, with TRBD1 matching 7 bases. The CDR3 has 12 residues. The V gene's germline CDR1 is SQVTM and CDR2 ANQGSEA. Unmatched junction bases numbered 5, after V lost 2 bases and J lost 8 bases. The CDR3 nucleotides read TGCAGCGTTGAACAGGGGGTCTGGGGCTACACCTTC. Translated: CSVEQGVWGYTF.

The chain couples TRBV9 to TRBJ2-1; D unresolved. The length of the CDR3 is 15 residues. The V end was cut by 2 bases, the J end by 4 bases, with 13 bases between. In germline, CDR1 is SGDLS, CDR2 YYNGEE. The CDR3 coding sequence is TGTGCCAGCAGCGTTAGCCGGGTTCCATACAATGAGCAGTTCTTC. Protein product: CASSVSRVPYNEQFF.

The chain is built from TRBV11-3 and TRBJ2-3, with D maybe TRBD1 (5 bases). V was clipped by 1 base and J by 3 bases, with 5 bases between them. Germline V gene sequence: CDR1 SGHNT, CDR2 YENEEA. CDR3 size: 13 residues. The CDR3 region is CASSLAGTDTQYF. CDR3 nucleotide sequence: TGTGCCAGCAGCTTAGCAGGGACAGATACGCAGTATTTT.

J is TRBJ2-7 and V is TRBV6-2 or TRBV6-3, with 8 bases fitting TRBD2. The length of the CDR3 is 15 residues. CDR1 MNHEY and CDR2 SVGEGT come from the germline V gene. J gave up 7 bases and V 5 bases, and 13 bases lay outside the gene matches. The CDR3 region has the DNA TGTGCCAGCAGTACCCCACTAGCGGTTACCCGGGAGCAGTACTTC. This sequence encodes CASSTPLAVTREQYF.

The V and J genes are TRBV7-9 and TRBJ2-4; 11 bases align to TRBD2. The CDR3 runs 19 residues. V was clipped by 4 bases and J by 0 bases; unmatched bases: 11. The germline gives CDR1 SEHNR, CDR2 FQNEAQ (reference sequence). The CDR3 region has the DNA TGTGCCAGCAGCTCACTAGCGGGAGAAAATATCGTAGCCAAAAACATTCAGTACTTC. Amino acids: CASSSLAGENIVAKNIQYF.

This clone was picked up one time. The J gene is TRBJ1-3, the V gene TRBV3-1 (or the pseudogene TRBV3-2); D uncertain. The CDR3 runs to 14 residues. CDR1 and CDR2 (germline): LGHDT, YNNKEL (reference sequence). Trimming cost V 2 bases and J 1 base, with 6 bases left between them. CDR3 nucleotides: TGTGCCAGCAGCCAACAGGCGTCTGGAAACACCATATATTTT. This translates into CASSQQASGNTIYF.

The J gene is TRBJ1-1, the V gene TRBV6-5; the match to TRBD1 covers 7 bases. Germline values: CDR1 MNHEY, CDR2 SVGAGI. This CDR3 has 13 residues. J gave up 11 bases and V 7 bases, and 13 bases lay outside the gene matches. In DNA form, the CDR3 reads TGTGCCAGCATCCGGGACAGCCCATCCAGGGCTTTCTTT. Amino acid sequence: CASIRDSPSRAFF.